This T cell receptor (beta chain) was identified during a study of T cells in Graves' hyperthyroidism and ophthalmopathy. Researchers took RNA transcripts and amplified the TCR beta CDR3 regions from them. The primer set for the first-round RT-PCR of the TCR CDR3 was HTBI. TCRdb processed the multiplex PCR reads anew with MiXCR; each CDR3 protein has one entry. The table has roughly 380,000 distinct CDR3 sequences, about 18% seen once. The table lists this clonotype with a few counts. Its target is not known. Deletions cut 0 bases from V and 5 bases from J, with 14 bases between. CDR3 length equals 15 residues. From germline, CDR1 is SGHTS and CDR2 YDEGEE. Study conclusions and caveats: Before onset, by a median of approximately 5.9 months, the model predicted ophthalmopathy. Patients with ophthalmopathy were separated from those with stable hyperthyroidism by a 13 V-J model.

Diagnosing involved the use of clinical symptoms, serum thyroxine and TRAb, thyroid ultrasound and orbital computed tomography. The sequence was collected from a woman aged 18-29 years with Graves' hyperthyroidism. This chain links TRBV5-8 with TRBJ1-2; D unclear. What was sequenced was blood. Here the CDR3 reads CASSLGTAPRYGYTF. The CDR3 coding sequence is TGTGCCAGCAGCTTGGGAACAGCCCCTCGGTATGGCTACACCTTC.